The sample holds a few counts of the clone carrying this T cell receptor (beta chain). No antigen is known for it. TRB rearrangements were amplified by multiplex PCR with BIOMED2 TRB-A/B primers. TCRdb called the multiplex PCR reads again in MiXCR, with one record for every CDR3 protein. The repertoire holds over 8,000 distinct CDR3 sequences, with 30% to 45% as singletons. The germline gives CDR1 SQVTM, CDR2 ANQGSEA. Trimming pared 2 bases from V and 4 bases from J, leaving 14 bases between. CDR3 length: 14 amino acids. This sample is drawn from a study of T and B cells in COVID-19 patients. Study-wide background: At median age about 31 years, recovered patients were younger than active-infection patients at about 70. Critical illness requiring mechanical ventilation or extracorporeal membrane oxygenation affected about 55% of the roughly 20 active-infection patients. Whole-study results and caveats: Patients with COVID-19 reportedly showed strongly skewed T cell receptor beta variable and joining gene usage.

TRB was amplified from about 250-500 ng of blood genomic DNA. Sequencing used blood. This chain uses TRBV29-1 with TRBJ1-1, with a possible D match to TRBD1 (6 bases). The clonotype originates from a human donor with active COVID-19. The CDR3 DNA follows: TGCAGCGTTGAATTTAAAGGCAGGGGCACTGAAGCTTTCTTT. This encodes CSVEFKGRGTEAFF. The full variable domain, completed using reference TRBV29-1 and TRBJ1-1, is SAVISQKPSRDICQRGTSLTIQCQVDSQVTMMFWYRQQPGQSLTLIATANQGSEATYESGFVIDKFPISRPNLTFSTLTVSNMSPEDSSIYLCSVEFKGRGTEAFFGQGTRLTVV.